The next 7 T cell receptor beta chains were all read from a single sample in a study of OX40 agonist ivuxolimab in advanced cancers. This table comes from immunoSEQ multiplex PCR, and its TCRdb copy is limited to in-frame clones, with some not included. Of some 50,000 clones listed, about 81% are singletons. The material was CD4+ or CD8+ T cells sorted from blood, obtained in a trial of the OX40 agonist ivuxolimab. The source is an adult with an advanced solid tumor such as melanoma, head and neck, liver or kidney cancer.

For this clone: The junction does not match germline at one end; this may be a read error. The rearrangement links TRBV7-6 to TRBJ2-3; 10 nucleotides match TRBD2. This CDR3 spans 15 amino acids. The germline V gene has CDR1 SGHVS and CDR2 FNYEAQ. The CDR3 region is CASSLAGAGTDTQYF. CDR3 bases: TGTGCCAGCAGCCTAGCGGGGGCTGGCACAGATACGCAGTATTTT.

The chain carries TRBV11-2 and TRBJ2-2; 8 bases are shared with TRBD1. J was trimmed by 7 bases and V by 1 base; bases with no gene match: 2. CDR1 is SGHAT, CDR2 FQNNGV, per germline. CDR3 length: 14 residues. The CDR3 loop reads CASSLAGGSGELFF. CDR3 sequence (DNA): TGTGCCAGCAGCTTAGCAGGGGGCAGCGGGGAGCTGTTTTTT.

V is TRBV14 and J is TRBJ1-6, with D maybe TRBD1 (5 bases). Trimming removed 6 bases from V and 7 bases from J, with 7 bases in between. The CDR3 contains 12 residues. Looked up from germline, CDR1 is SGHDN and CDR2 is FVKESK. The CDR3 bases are TGTGCCAGCAGTCCAGGGAATTCACCCCTCCACTTT. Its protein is CASSPGNSPLHF.

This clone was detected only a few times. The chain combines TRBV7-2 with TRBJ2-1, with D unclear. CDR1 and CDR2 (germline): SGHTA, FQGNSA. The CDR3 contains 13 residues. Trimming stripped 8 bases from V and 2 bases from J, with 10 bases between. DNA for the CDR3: TGTGCCAGCCGCCGGTCGGCCTACAATGAGCAGTTCTTC. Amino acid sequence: CASRRSAYNEQFF.

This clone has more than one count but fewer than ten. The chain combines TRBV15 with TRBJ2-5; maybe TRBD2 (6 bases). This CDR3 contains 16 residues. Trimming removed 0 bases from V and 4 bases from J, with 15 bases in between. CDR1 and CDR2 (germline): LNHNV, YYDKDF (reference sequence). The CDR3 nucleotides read TGTGCCACCAGCAGAGATGGGGCTAGCGAAGGAGAGACCCAGTACTTC. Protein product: CATSRDGASEGETQYF.

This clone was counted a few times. In DNA, the CDR3 is TGCGCCAGCAGTCAGAGGATCCCAGGGACCGCCGACACCGGGGAGCTGTTTTTT. Its protein is CASSQRIPGTADTGELFF. V usage is TRBV4-1 and J usage is TRBJ2-2; D assignment may be TRBD1 or TRBD2 (5 bases each). The germline gives CDR1 MGHRA, CDR2 YSYEKL. Trimming took off 6 bases at V and 3 bases at J, with 23 bases between the two ends. This CDR3 region has 18 residues.

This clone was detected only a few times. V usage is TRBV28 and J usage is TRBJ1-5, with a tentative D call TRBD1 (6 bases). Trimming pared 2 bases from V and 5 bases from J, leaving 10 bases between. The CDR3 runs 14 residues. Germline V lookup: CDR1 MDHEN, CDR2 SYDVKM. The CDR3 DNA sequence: TGTGCCAGCAGTTTAGGGGGGCGCGATCAGCCCCAGCATTTT. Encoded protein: CASSLGGRDQPQHF.